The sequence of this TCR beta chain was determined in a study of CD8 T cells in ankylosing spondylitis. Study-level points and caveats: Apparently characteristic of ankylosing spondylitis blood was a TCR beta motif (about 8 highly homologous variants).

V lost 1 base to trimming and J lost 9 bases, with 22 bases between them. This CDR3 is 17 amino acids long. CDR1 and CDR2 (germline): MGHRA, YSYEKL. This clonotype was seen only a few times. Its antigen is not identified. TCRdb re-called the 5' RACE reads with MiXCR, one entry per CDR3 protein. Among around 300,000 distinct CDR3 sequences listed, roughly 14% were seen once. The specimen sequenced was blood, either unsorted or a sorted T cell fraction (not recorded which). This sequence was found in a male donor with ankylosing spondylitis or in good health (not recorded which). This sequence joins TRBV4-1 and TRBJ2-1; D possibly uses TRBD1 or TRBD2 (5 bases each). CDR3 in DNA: TGCGCCAGCAGCCAAGCCACCGGGACCGACTTTTTTGGTGAGCAGTTCTTC. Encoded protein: CASSQATGTDFFGEQFF.